One and the same sample provided the 2 T cell receptor beta chains below, sequenced in a study of T cells after yellow fever vaccination. TCRdb reprocessed the 5' RACE reads via MiXCR and lists one record per CDR3 protein. The table lists some 320,000 distinct CDR3 sequences, approximately 4% of them singletons, with just under 25% in the top ten. The sample here was PBMCs, taken 5 days after the yellow fever booster vaccination. Receptors originate from a young man who received the YFV17D yellow fever vaccine.

This clonotype was counted ten times or more. The chain carries TRBV7-9 and TRBJ1-4, with D hard to call. CDR3 size: 13 residues. V lost 6 bases, J lost 0 bases, and 5 bases lay in between. Germline lookup yields CDR1 SEHNR and CDR2 FQNEAQ (reference sequence). This CDR3 reads CASSKATNEKLFF. In DNA form, the CDR3 reads TGTGCCAGCAGTAAAGCAACTAATGAAAAACTGTTTTTT.

This clonotype has just a few counts. The V call is TRBV5-1, the J call TRBJ1-5, with D perhaps matching TRBD1 (6 bases). CDR1 SGHRS and CDR2 YFSETQ come from the germline V gene. CDR3 length: 13 residues. V was cut by 3 bases and J by 4 bases, with 8 bases left in between. CDR3 DNA: TGCGCCAGCAGCTGGACAGTAAATCAGCCCCAGCATTTT. This codes for CASSWTVNQPQHF.